Included here is one T cell receptor (beta chain) sequence, with context. Its matching antigen is unknown. This record comes from a study of lymphopenia after photon versus proton radiotherapy. Study results and limitations: After the lymphocyte nadir, photon-treated repertoires showed oligoclonal expansion, especially of CD8+ Temra cells. Proton therapy kept repertoires fairly stable, unlike photons, which gained effector/memory cells.

Here immunoSEQ multiplex PCR was the method, and the copy in TCRdb shows in-frame clones only, minus some. The table records 160,000 or so clones, about 85% of them present only once. The sample here was peripheral blood, taken from a patient treated with photon-based radiotherapy. The sequence derives from a man aged 50-60 years with gastric cancer.

The CDR3 coding sequence is TGTGCCAGCAGTGAAGCGGGAGGGCCCAGTGAGCAGTTCTTC. Translated, it gives CASSEAGGPSEQFF. The V gene is TRBV25-1, the J gene TRBJ2-1; 9 bases map to TRBD2. CDR3 length equals 14 residues. Germline lookup yields CDR1 MGHDK and CDR2 SYGVNS. J was trimmed by 9 bases and V by 2 bases; bases with no gene match: 5.